This TCR beta chain was recorded in a study of blood T cell repertoires in COVID-19. Across the whole study: The origin of the acute and convalescent COVID-19 samples was the United States, Italy and Spain. From T cells, B-cell-depleted T cells, or PBMCs came the material, which was cDNA or gDNA.

In the study's own analysis: Amplification of reference gene primers provided the estimated nucleated cell counts. The repertoire was sequenced with immunoSEQ multiplex PCR; TCRdb's copy has only in-frame clones and lacks some. The DNA gave D and trimming, while V, J and clone size come from that table. The sample includes fewer than 350,000 clones, 81% seen only once; the top ten take around 3%. This receptor was taken from a woman aged 60-75 years with active or convalescent COVID-19. Input material: peripheral blood.

The CDR3 region is CASSHSPGGYNEQFF. As DNA, the CDR3 is TGTGCCAGCAGCCACTCACCGGGGGGCTACAATGAGCAGTTCTTC. The rearrangement joins TRBV14 to TRBJ2-1, with 7 bases fitting TRBD2. Germline CDR1 SGHDN, CDR2 FVKESK. The CDR3 has 15 residues. V was pared by 3 bases and J by 3 bases, with 5 bases of the junction left unmatched.